These 12 T cell receptor beta chains were all obtained from the same sample, sequenced in a study of OX40 agonist ivuxolimab in advanced cancers. Sequencing was performed with immunoSEQ multiplex PCR; in TCRdb, only in-frame clones are kept and a portion is missing. Here the sample spans some 95,000 clones, around 85% being singletons. Sequenced here: CD4+ or CD8+ T cells sorted from blood, sampled in a trial of the OX40 agonist ivuxolimab. Every receptor here comes from an adult with an advanced solid tumor such as melanoma, head and neck, liver or kidney cancer.

The V gene is TRBV21-1, the J gene TRBJ1-5. TRBV21-1 is a pseudogene locus. The CDR3 is made up of 13 amino acids. CDR3 sequence reads: CASSKESCQPQHF. CDR3 nucleotides: TGTGCCAGCAGCAAAGAGAGTTGTCAGCCCCAGCATTTT.

The rearrangement uses TRBV27 and TRBJ1-1; 7 bases match TRBD1. This CDR3 region has 14 residues. Germline V CDR1 and CDR2: MNHEY, SMNVEV (reference sequence). Trimming cost V 6 bases and J 0 bases; bases outside gene matches: 4. As DNA, the CDR3 is TGTGCCAGCAGAGGGGGCTACGTGAACACTGAAGCTTTCTTT. Protein: CASRGGYVNTEAFF.

The genes are TRBV6-1 and TRBJ2-7, with D hard to call. Trimming took off 4 bases at V and 2 bases at J, with 12 bases between the two ends. CDR1 is MNHNS and CDR2 is SASEGT in the germline V gene. There are 14 residues in the CDR3. In nucleotides, the CDR3 is TGTGCCAGCAGTGTAGGCAGTACAACCTACGAGCAGTACTTC. Residues: CASSVGSTTYEQYF.

This chain connects TRBV9 to TRBJ2-5; 7 bases fit TRBD2. The J call may not be correct, given that the DNA end is closer to TRBJ2-7. This CDR3 region has 11 residues. Germline V gene data show CDR1 as SGDLS and CDR2 as YYNGEE. The CDR3 sequence: CASSGGGEQYF. In DNA, the CDR3 is TGTGCCAGCAGCGGCGGGGGCGAGCAGTACTTC.

With respect to this clone: One junction end disagrees with the germline gene, perhaps due to a read error. The chain recombines TRBV28 with TRBJ2-5, with D possibly TRBD1 on 6 matching bases. CDR1 is MDHEN and CDR2 is SYDVKM in the germline V gene. The CDR3 contains 14 residues. The CDR3 DNA sequence: TGTGCTAGCACAAGGGGACACATTCAAGAGACCCAGTACTTC. Its translation is CASTRGHIQETQYF. The full variable domain, with the rest looked up from reference TRBV28 and TRBJ2-5, is DVKVTQSSRYLVKRTGEKVFLECVQDMDHENMFWYRQDPGLGLRLIYFSYDVKMKEKGDIPEGYSVSREKKERFSLILESASTNQTSMYLCASTRGHIQETQYFGPGTRLLVL.

V usage is TRBV28 and J usage is TRBJ1-4; TRBD1 agrees at 7 bases. This CDR3 has 15 residues. Trimming at V came to 4 bases and at J to 8 bases, leaving 10 bases not matched to a gene. Germline CDR1 MDHEN, CDR2 SYDVKM. CDR3 residues: CASSSSDRPREKLFF. In DNA, the CDR3 is TGTGCCAGCAGTTCGTCGGACAGGCCCAGGGAAAAACTGTTTTTT.

The sample holds a few counts of this clone. This rearrangement joins TRBV14 to TRBJ2-3; D not resolved. The CDR3 contains 14 residues. Germline V CDR1 and CDR2: SGHDN, FVKESK. Trimming left V 1 base short and J 4 bases short, with 9 bases between. Written as DNA, the CDR3 is TGTGCCAGCAGCCAAGGAAGGCTCTCAGATACGCAGTATTTT. It yields the protein CASSQGRLSDTQYF.

The chain couples TRBV2 to TRBJ2-7; D remains ambiguous. Germline V gene data show CDR1 as SNHLY and CDR2 as FYNNEI. The V gene lost 4 bases and the J gene lost 3 bases, with 10 bases spanning the gap. The CDR3 consists of 13 residues. The CDR3 is CASSVGQNYEQYF. The CDR3 region has the DNA TGTGCCAGCAGTGTAGGGCAGAACTACGAGCAGTACTTC. Variable domain in full (rest from reference TRBV2 and TRBJ2-7): EPEVTQTPSHQVTQMGQEVILRCVPISNHLYFYWYRQILGQKVEFLVSFYNNEISEKSEIFDDQFSVERPDGSNFTLKIRSTKLEDSAMYFCASSVGQNYEQYFGPGTRLTVT.

This clone was picked up one time. The chain uses TRBV14 and TRBJ2-7; the match to TRBD2 covers 13 bases. The CDR3 consists of 17 residues. CDR1 and CDR2 (germline): SGHDN, FVKESK. With V trimmed by 3 bases and J by 7 bases, 12 bases remained unmatched. This CDR3 is CASSQRLAGGTYGEQYF. The CDR3 DNA is TGTGCCAGCAGCCAGAGACTAGCGGGAGGAACATACGGAGAGCAGTACTTC.

About this clone itself: Germline and junction disagree at one end, which may indicate a read error. CDR3 in amino acids: CASTLTISNTEAFF. The CDR3, as DNA: TGTGCCAGCACCTTAACAATAAGTAACACTGAAGCTTTCTTT. This sequence joins TRBV7-2 and TRBJ1-1; D gene unclear. This CDR3 is built from 14 residues. Germline V gene lookup returns CDR1 SGHTA and CDR2 FQGNSA.

This clone was seen a few times. Additional DNA sequences in this sample encode the identical CDR3. The gene calls are TRBV13 and TRBJ2-7, with TRBD1 identical over 8 bases. V trimming: 4 bases; J trimming: 0 bases; junction bases outside the gene matches: 2. This CDR3 comprises 14 residues. CDR1 and CDR2 (germline): PRHDT, FYEKMQ (reference sequence). Here the CDR3 DNA reads TGTGCCAGCAGCTCCGGACAGGGCTCCTACGAGCAGTACTTC. This gives the protein CASSSGQGSYEQYF.

The chain has TRBV6-6 and TRBJ2-3; 9 nucleotides line up with TRBD2. Germline values: CDR1 MNHNY, CDR2 SVGAGI (reference sequence). CDR3 size: 15 residues. The V segment lost 4 bases and the J segment 4 bases; nucleotides outside the gene matches: 6. The CDR3, as DNA: TGTGCCAGCAGTTTGGGGCGGGAGGGCGCAGATACGCAGTATTTT. Its protein product is CASSLGREGADTQYF.